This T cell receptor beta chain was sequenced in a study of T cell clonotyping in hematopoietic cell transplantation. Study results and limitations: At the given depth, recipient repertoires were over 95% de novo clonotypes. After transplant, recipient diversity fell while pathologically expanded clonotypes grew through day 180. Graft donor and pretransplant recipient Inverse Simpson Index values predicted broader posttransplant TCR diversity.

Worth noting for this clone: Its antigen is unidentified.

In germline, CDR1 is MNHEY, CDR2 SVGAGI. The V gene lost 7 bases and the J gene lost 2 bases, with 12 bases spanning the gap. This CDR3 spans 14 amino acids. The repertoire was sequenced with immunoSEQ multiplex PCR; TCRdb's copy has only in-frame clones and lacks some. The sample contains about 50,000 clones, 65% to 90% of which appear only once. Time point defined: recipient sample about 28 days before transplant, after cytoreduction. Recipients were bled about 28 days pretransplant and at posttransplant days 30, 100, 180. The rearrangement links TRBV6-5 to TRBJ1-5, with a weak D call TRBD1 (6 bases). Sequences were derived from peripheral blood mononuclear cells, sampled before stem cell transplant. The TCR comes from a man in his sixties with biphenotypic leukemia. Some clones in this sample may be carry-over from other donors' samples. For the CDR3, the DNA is TGTGCCAGCAAGCAGGGGCATGGCAATCAGCCCCAGCATTTT. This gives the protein CASKQGHGNQPQHF.